The next 2 T cell receptor beta chains were all read from a single sample in a study of OX40 agonist ivuxolimab in advanced cancers. Generated by immunoSEQ multiplex PCR, the TCRdb table keeps only in-frame clones and is missing some. This table has about 76,000 clones, about 88% appearing once. The sample was CD4+ or CD8+ T cells sorted from blood, taken in a trial of the OX40 agonist ivuxolimab. The receptors stem from an adult with an advanced solid tumor such as melanoma, head and neck, liver or kidney cancer.

CDR3 protein: CASSPTGVTLKKLFF. The CDR3 DNA sequence: TGTGCCAGCAGCCCAACAGGGGTTACTCTGAAAAAACTGTTTTTT. The rearrangement uses TRBV2 and TRBJ1-4; 7 bases align to TRBD1. The CDR3 has 15 residues. After removal of 6 bases from V and 9 bases from J, the junction contained 13 bases not matched to a gene. Germline assignment: CDR1 SNHLY and CDR2 FYNNEI. Variable domain in full (rest from reference TRBV2 and TRBJ1-4): EPEVTQTPSHQVTQMGQEVILRCVPISNHLYFYWYRQILGQKVEFLVSFYNNEISEKSEIFDDQFSVERPDGSNFTLKIRSTKLEDSAMYFCASSPTGVTLKKLFFGSGTQLSVL.

The chain employs TRBV9 and TRBJ2-3, with 10 bases aligning to TRBD2. The CDR3 loop spans 16 amino acids. The V gene's germline CDR1 is SGDLS and CDR2 YYNGEE. Trimming removed 0 bases from V and 2 bases from J; junction bases left unmatched: 3. CDR3 sequence reads: CASSVASGGPTDTQYF. In DNA form, the CDR3 reads TGTGCCAGCAGCGTAGCTAGCGGGGGTCCCACAGATACGCAGTATTTT.